This TCR beta chain was retrieved from a study of blood T cells in healthy people across ages. Trimming removed 10 bases from V and 0 bases from J, with 7 bases in between. This CDR3 region has 11 residues. The germline gives CDR1 MNHEY, CDR2 SMNVEV (reference sequence). A single count supports this clonotype. Sample donors were healthy Caucasian individuals that came from Russia, aged about 6 to 95. Alongside a J-beta primer mix, a sample-barcoded 5' primer served in a second PCR lasting roughly 6 to 11 cycles. The yield of each sample was at least 2.5 million CDR3-containing paired-end reads. TCRdb independently ran MiXCR on the 5' RACE reads; one entry per CDR3 protein. This table holds 790,000 or so distinct CDR3 sequences, 45% to 70% found once.

The sample was blood. This chain uses TRBV27 with TRBJ2-7; D is unresolved. The sequence was collected from a man in his forties in good health. The CDR3 protein is CATFTSYEQYF. The CDR3 DNA reads as TGTGCCACCTTCACCTCCTACGAGCAGTACTTC.